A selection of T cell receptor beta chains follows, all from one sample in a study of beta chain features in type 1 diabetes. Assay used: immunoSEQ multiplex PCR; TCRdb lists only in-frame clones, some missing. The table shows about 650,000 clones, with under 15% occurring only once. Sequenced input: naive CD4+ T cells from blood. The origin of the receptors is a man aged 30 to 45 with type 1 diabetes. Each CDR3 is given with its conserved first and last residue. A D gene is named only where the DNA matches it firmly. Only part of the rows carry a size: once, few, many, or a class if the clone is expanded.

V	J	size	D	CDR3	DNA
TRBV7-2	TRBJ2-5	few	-	CASSPQDSQETQYF	TGTGCCAGCAGCCCGCAGGACAGCCAAGAGACCCAGTACTTC
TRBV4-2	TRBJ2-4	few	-	CASSQDKGGWNIQYF	TGTGCCAGCAGCCAAGATAAGGGGGGGTGGAACATTCAGTACTTC
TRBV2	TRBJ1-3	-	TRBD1	CASSEERTGGNTIYF	TGTGCCAGCAGTGAAGAGCGGACAGGGGGAAACACCATATATTTT
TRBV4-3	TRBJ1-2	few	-	CASSQASLINYGYTF	TGCGCCAGCAGCCAAGCGTCCCTCATTAACTATGGCTACACCTTC
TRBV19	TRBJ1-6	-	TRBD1	CASSRDRGENSPLHF	TGTGCCAGTAGTAGGGACAGGGGTGAAAATTCACCCCTCCACTTT
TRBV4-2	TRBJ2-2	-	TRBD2	CASSQEPPRSGGFTGELFF	TGTGCCAGCAGCCAGGAACCACCACGTAGCGGGGGGTTTACCGGGGAGCTGTTTTTT
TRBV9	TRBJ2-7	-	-	CASSPQGFEQYF	TGTGCCAGCAGCCCGCAAGGATTCGAGCAGTACTTC
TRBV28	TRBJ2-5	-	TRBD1	CASSPTGGPQTQYF	TGTGCCAGCAGTCCGACAGGGGGGCCCCAAACCCAGTACTTC
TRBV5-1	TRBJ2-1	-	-	CASSLEVDYNEQFF	TGCGCCAGCAGCTTGGAAGTAGATTACAATGAGCAGTTCTTC
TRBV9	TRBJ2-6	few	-	CASRGPNPSGANVLTF	TGTGCCAGCAGAGGGCCTAACCCCTCTGGGGCCAACGTCCTGACTTTC
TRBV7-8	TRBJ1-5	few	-	CASSSLTQNQPQHF	TGTGCCAGCAGCTCCCTTACACAAAATCAGCCCCAGCATTTT
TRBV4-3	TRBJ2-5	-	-	CASSQVGGTQYF	TGCGCCAGCAGCCAAGTTGGGGGGACCCAGTACTTC
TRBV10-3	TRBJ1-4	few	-	CAISESSNNEKLFF	TGTGCCATCAGTGAGTCTAGTAATAATGAAAAACTGTTTTTT
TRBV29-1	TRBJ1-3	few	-	CSVNEQASGNTIYF	TGCAGCGTCAACGAACAGGCCTCTGGAAACACCATATATTTT
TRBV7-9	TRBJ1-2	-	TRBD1	CASSPPPTGIYGYTF	TGTGCCAGCAGCCCCCCCCCGACAGGGATTTACGGCTACACCTTC
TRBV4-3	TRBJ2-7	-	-	CASSQDGGRGSYEQYF	TGCGCCAGCAGCCAAGATGGGGGGCGAGGCTCCTACGAGCAGTACTTC
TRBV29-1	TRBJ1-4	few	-	CSVEESGLSEKLFF	TGCAGCGTTGAAGAATCGGGTTTGAGTGAAAAACTGTTTTTT
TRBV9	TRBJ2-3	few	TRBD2	CASSVGSGGTASTDTQYF	TGTGCCAGCAGCGTAGGGAGCGGGGGAACCGCTAGCACAGATACGCAGTATTTT
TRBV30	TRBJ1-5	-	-	CAWRESSDQPQHF	TGTGCCTGGAGAGAGTCTAGCGATCAGCCCCAGCATTTT
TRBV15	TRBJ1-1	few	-	CATSRVDGEAFF	TGTGCCACCAGCAGAGTTGATGGTGAAGCTTTCTTT
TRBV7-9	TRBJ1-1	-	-	CASSSTGNTEAFF	TGTGCCAGCAGCTCGACAGGGAACACTGAAGCTTTCTTT
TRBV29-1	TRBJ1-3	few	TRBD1	CSVEKGQGVGGNTIYF	TGCAGCGTTGAGAAGGGACAGGGTGTAGGTGGAAACACCATATATTTT
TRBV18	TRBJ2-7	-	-	CASSPTSSYEQYF	TGTGCCAGCTCACCAACAAGCTCCTACGAGCAGTACTTC
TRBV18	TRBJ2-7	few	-	CASSIRGASYEQYF	TGTGCCAGCTCAATCCGGGGGGCCTCCTACGAGCAGTACTTC
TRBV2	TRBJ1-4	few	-	CASGIEKLFF	TGTGCTTCGGGTATCGAAAAACTGTTTTTT
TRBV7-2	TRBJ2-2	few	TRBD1	CASSPRDRLFTGELFF	TGTGCCAGCAGCCCCCGGGACAGATTGTTCACCGGGGAGCTGTTTTTT
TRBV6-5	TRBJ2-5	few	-	CASSRGGGGQETQYF	TGTGCCAGCAGCCGGGGCGGGGGCGGCCAAGAGACCCAGTACTTC
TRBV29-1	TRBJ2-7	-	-	CSVVKGGAAYEQYF	TGCAGCGTTGTCAAGGGGGGGGCGGCCTACGAGCAGTACTTC
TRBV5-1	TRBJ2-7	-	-	CASRELVTSYEQYF	TGCGCCAGCAGAGAATTGGTTACATCCTACGAGCAGTACTTC
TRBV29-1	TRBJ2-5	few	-	CSVTFRVQETQYF	TGCAGCGTTACGTTTAGGGTACAAGAGACCCAGTACTTC
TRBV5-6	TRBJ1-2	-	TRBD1	CASSRPGQGDNYGYTF	TGTGCCAGCAGCCGTCCCGGACAGGGGGATAACTATGGCTACACCTTC
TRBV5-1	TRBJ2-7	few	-	CASSLTPTYEQYF	TGCGCCAGCAGCTTGACCCCGACCTACGAGCAGTACTTC
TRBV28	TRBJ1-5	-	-	CASSPATQPQHF	TGTGCCAGCAGCCCGGCAACTCAGCCCCAGCATTTT
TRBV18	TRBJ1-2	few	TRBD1	CASSPRETGGPNYGYTF	TGTGCCAGCTCACCTCGTGAGACAGGGGGCCCGAACTATGGCTACACCTTC
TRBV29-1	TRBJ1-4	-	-	CSVEDSITNEKLFF	TGCAGCGTTGAAGATTCCATAACTAATGAAAAACTGTTTTTT
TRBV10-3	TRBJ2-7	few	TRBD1	CAIGDRWYEQYF	TGTGCCATAGGGGACAGGTGGTACGAGCAGTACTTC
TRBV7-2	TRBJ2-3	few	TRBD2	CASSLRGLAGFHTDTQYF	TGTGCCAGCAGCTTACGAGGACTAGCGGGGTTTCACACAGATACGCAGTATTTT
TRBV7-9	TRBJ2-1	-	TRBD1	CASSSQGRVGDEQFF	TGTGCCAGCAGCTCACAGGGGCGAGTTGGCGATGAGCAGTTCTTC
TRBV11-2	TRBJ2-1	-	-	CASSTGRYNEQFF	TGTGCCAGCAGCACGGGGAGGTACAATGAGCAGTTCTTC
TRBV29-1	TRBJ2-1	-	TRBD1	CSVPRDRALYNEQFF	TGCAGCGTACCACGGGACAGGGCATTGTACAATGAGCAGTTCTTC
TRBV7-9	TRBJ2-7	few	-	CASSPFYEQYF	TGTGCCAGCAGCCCCTTCTACGAGCAGTACTTC
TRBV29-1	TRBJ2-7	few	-	CSVGAVSYEQYF	TGCAGCGTTGGGGCAGTTTCCTACGAGCAGTACTTC
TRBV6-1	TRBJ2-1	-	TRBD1	CATRDSSYNEQFF	TGTGCCACCCGGGACAGCAGCTACAATGAGCAGTTCTTC
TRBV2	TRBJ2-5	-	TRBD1	CAGQGRQETQYF	TGTGCCGGACAGGGGAGACAAGAGACCCAGTACTTC
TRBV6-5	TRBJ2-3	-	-	CASSYGAGNMNTQYF	TGTGCCAGCAGTTACGGCGCGGGGAACATGAATACGCAGTATTTT
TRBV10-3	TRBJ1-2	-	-	CAISDGNDRGYTF	TGTGCCATCAGTGATGGGAACGATAGAGGCTACACCTTC
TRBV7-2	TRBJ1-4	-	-	CASSSQGTVNEKLFF	TGTGCCAGCAGCTCCCAGGGGACGGTGAATGAAAAACTGTTTTTT
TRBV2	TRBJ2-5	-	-	CASSPRTTWSAQYF	TGTGCCAGCAGCCCCCGGACTACGTGGTCGGCCCAGTACTTC
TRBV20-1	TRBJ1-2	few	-	CSARQVTGYTF	TGCAGTGCGAGACAGGTGACCGGCTACACCTTC
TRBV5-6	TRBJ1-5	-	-	CASSSTVSNQPQHF	TGTGCCAGCAGCTCAACAGTCAGCAATCAGCCCCAGCATTTT
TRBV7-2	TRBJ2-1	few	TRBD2	CASSEGLEGEQFF	TGTGCCAGCAGCGAAGGACTAGAGGGTGAGCAGTTCTTC
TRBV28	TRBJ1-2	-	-	CASSLSGSYGYTF	TGTGCCAGCAGTCTTTCAGGAAGTTATGGCTACACCTTC
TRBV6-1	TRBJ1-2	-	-	CASSNPEPLRGYTF	TGTGCCAGCAGTAACCCCGAACCTCTTCGGGGCTACACCTTC
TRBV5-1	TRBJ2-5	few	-	CASSLYGKWETQYF	TGCGCCAGCAGCTTGTATGGAAAGTGGGAGACCCAGTACTTC
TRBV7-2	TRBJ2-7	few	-	CASSPRFGMLTYEQYF	TGTGCCAGCAGCCCCCGTTTCGGGATGCTGACCTACGAGCAGTACTTC
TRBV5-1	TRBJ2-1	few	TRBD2	CASSLGTSGGEQFF	TGCGCCAGCAGCTTGGGGACTAGCGGGGGAGAGCAGTTCTTC
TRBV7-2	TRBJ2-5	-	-	CASSPEWGETQYF	TGTGCCAGCAGCCCCGAGTGGGGTGAGACCCAGTACTTC